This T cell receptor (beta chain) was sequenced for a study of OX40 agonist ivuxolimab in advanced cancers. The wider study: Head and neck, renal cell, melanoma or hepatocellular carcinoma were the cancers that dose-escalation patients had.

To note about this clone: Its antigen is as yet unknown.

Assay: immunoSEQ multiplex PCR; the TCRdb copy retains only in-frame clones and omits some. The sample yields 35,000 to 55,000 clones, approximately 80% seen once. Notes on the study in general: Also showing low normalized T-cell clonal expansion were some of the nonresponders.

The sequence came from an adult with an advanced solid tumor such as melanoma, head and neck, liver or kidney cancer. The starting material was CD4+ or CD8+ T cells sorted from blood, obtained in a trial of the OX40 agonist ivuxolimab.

The CDR3 loop is CASSEVPGGGDEQYF. CDR3 DNA sequence: TGTGCCAGCAGTGAAGTCCCGGGGGGAGGGGACGAGCAGTACTTC. The rearrangement uses TRBV2 and TRBJ2-7; 7 bases line up with TRBD2. V gave up 1 base and J gave up 5 bases; unmatched junction bases: 8. This CDR3 region has 15 residues. CDR1 and CDR2 (germline): SNHLY, FYNNEI.